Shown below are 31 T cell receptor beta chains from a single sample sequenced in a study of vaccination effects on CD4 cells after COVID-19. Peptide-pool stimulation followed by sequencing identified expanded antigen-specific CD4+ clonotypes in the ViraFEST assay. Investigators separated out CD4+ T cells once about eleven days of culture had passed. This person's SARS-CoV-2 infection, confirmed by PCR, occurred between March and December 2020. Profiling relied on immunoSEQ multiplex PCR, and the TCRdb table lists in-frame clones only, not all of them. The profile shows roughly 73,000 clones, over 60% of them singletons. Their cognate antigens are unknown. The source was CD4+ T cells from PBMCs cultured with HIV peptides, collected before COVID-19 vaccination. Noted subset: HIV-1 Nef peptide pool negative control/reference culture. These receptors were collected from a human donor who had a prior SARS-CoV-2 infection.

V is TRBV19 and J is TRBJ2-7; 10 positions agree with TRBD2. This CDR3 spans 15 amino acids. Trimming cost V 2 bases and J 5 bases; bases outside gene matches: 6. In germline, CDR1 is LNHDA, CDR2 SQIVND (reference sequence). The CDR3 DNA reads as TGTGCCAGTAGTATAACACTAGCGGGGAGAAACGAGCAGTACTTC. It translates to CASSITLAGRNEQYF.

CDR3 in amino acids: CASNFLAGNTIYF. CDR3 in DNA: TGTGCCAGCAACTTCTTGGCTGGAAACACCATATATTTT. V is TRBV12-3 or TRBV12-4 and J is TRBJ1-3; no clear D gene. Trimming cost V 7 bases and J 2 bases, with 9 bases left between them. The CDR3 runs 13 residues.

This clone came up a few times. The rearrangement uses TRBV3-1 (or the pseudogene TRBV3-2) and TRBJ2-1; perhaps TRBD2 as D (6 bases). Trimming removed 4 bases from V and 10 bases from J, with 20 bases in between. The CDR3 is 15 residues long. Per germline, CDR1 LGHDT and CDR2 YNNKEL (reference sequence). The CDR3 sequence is CASSLIGLEGTEQFF. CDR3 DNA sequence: TGTGCCAGCAGCCTTATCGGCCTGGAGGGGACGGAGCAGTTCTTC.

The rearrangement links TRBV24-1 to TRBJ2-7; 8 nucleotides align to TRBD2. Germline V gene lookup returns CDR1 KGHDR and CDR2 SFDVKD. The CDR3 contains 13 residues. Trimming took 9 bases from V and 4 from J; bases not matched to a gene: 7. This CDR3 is CATGSGSSYEQYF. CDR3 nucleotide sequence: TGTGCCACCGGGAGCGGGAGTTCATACGAGCAGTACTTC.

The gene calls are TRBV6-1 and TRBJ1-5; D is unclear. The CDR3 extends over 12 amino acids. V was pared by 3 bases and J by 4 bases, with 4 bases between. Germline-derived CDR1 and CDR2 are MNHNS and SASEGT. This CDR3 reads CASSDPNQPQHF. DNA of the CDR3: TGTGCCAGCAGTGATCCGAATCAGCCCCAGCATTTT.

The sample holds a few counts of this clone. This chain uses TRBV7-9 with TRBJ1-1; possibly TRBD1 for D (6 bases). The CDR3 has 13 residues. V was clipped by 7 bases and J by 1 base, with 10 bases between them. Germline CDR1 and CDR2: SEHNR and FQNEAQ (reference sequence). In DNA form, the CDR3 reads TGTGCCAGCAAGGCAGGGGCGAACACTGAAGCTTTCTTT. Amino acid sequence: CASKAGANTEAFF.

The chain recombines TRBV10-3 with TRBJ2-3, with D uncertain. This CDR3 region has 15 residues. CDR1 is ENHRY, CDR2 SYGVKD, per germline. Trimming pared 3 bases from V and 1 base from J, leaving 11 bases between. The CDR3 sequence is CAISDPGMGTDTQYF. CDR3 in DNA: TGTGCCATCAGTGATCCGGGTATGGGCACAGATACGCAGTATTTT.

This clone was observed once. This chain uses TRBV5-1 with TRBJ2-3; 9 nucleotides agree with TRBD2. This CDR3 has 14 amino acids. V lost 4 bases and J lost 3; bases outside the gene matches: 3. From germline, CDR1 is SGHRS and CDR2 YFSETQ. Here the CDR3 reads CASSPGLATDTQYF. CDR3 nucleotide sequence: TGCGCCAGCAGCCCCGGACTAGCGACAGATACGCAGTATTTT.

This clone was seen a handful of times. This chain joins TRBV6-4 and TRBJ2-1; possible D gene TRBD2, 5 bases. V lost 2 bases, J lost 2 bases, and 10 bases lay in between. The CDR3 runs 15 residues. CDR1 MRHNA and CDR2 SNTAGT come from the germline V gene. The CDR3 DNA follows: TGTGCCAGCAGTGACCGGGGTGGAGCCTACAATGAGCAGTTCTTC. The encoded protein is CASSDRGGAYNEQFF.

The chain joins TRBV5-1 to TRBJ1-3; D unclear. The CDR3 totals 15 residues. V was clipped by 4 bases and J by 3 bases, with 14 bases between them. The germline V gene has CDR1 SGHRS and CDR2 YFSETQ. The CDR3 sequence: CASSPGGSRGNTIYF. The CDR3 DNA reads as TGCGCCAGCAGCCCAGGAGGGAGTCGTGGAAACACCATATATTTT. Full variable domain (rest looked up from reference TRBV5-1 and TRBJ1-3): KAGVTQTPRYLIKTRGQQVTLSCSPISGHRSVSWYQQTPGQGLQFLFEYFSETQRNKGNFPGRFSGRQFSNSRSEMNVSTLELGDSALYLCASSPGGSRGNTIYFGEGSWLTVV.

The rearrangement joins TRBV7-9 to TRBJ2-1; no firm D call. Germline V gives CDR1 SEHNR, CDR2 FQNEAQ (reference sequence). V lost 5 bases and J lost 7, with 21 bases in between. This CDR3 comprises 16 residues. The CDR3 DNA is TGTGCCAGCAGCCCTCCTATACCAACCATATGGAATGAGCAGTTCTTC. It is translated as CASSPPIPTIWNEQFF.

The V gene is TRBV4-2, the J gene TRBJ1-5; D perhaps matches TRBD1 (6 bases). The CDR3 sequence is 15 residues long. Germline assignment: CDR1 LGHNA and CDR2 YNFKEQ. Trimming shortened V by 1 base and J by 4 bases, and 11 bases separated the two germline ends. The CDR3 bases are TGTGCCAGCAGCCAAGGCCCAACAGGGAATCAGCCCCAGCATTTT. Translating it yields CASSQGPTGNQPQHF.

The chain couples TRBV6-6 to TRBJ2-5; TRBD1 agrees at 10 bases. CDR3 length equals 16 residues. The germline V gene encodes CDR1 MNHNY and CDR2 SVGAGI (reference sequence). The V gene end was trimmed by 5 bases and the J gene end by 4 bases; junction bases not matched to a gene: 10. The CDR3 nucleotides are TGTGCCAGCAGTACGACAGGGGGCGTTAATGGAGAGACCCAGTACTTC. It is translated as CASSTTGGVNGETQYF.

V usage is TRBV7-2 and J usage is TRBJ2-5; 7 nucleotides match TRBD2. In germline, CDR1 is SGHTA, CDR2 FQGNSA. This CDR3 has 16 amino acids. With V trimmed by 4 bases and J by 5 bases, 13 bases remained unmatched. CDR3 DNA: TGTGCCAGCAGCTACGCGGTCGGCGGGAGTCAGGAGACCCAGTACTTC. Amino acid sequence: CASSYAVGGSQETQYF.

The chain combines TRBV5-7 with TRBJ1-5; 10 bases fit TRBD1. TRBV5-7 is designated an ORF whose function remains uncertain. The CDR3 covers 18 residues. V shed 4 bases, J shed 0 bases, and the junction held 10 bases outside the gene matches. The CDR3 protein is CASSRTGTGEYSNQPQHF. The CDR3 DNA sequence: TGTGCCAGCAGCCGCACCGGGACAGGGGAATATAGCAATCAGCCCCAGCATTTT.

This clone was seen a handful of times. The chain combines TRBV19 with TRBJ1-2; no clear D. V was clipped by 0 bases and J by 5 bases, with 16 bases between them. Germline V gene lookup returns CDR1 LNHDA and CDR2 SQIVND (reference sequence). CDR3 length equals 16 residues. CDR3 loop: CASSIDHTKGGYGYTF. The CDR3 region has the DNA TGTGCCAGTAGTATAGATCATACCAAGGGTGGGTATGGCTACACCTTC.

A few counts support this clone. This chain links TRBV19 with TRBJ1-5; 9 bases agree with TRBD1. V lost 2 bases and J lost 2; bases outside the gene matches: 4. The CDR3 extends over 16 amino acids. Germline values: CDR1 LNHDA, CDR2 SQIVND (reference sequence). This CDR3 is CASSIPGQGGNQPQHF. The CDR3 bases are TGTGCCAGTAGTATACCGGGACAGGGAGGCAATCAGCCCCAGCATTTT.

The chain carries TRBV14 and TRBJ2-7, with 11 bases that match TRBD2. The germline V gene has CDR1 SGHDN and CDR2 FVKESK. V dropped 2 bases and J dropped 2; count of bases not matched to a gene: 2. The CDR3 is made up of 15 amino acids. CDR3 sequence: CASSQLLAGAYEQYF. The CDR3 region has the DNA TGTGCCAGCAGCCAATTACTAGCGGGAGCCTACGAGCAGTACTTC.

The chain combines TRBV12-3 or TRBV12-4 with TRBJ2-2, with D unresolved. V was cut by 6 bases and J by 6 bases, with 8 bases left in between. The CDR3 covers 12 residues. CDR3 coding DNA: TGTGCCAGCAGCACAGAATCCGGGGAGCTGTTTTTT. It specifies CASSTESGELFF.

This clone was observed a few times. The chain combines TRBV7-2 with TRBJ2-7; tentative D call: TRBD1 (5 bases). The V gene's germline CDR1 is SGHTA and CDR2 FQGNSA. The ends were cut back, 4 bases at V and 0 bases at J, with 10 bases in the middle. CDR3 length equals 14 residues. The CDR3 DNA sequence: TGTGCCAGCAGCTCTGACAGTCGCTCCTACGAGCAGTACTTC. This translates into CASSSDSRSYEQYF.

The CDR3 loop reads CASSVMGTPGELFF. In DNA, the CDR3 is TGTGCCAGCAGTGTCATGGGGACCCCCGGGGAGCTGTTTTTT. The chain joins TRBV2 to TRBJ2-2; D possibly matches TRBD1 or TRBD2 (5 bases each). CDR1 SNHLY and CDR2 FYNNEI come from the germline V gene. The CDR3 runs to 14 residues. Trimming removed 4 bases from V and 6 bases from J, with 12 bases in between.

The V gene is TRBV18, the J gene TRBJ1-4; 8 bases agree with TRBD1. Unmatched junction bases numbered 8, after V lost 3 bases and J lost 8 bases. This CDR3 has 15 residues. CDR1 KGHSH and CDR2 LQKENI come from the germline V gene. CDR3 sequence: CASSPPGQAGEKLFF. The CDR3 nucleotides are TGTGCCAGCTCACCGCCGGGACAGGCAGGGGAAAAACTGTTTTTT.

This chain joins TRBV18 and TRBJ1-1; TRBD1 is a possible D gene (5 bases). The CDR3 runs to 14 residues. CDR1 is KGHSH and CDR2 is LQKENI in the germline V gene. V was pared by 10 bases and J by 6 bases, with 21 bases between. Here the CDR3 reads CATLAGPIGAEAFF. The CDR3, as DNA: TGTGCCACTCTAGCGGGACCGATAGGGGCTGAAGCTTTCTTT.

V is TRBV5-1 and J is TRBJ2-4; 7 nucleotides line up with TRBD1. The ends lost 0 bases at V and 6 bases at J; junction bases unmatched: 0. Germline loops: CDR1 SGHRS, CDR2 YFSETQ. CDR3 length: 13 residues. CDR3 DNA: TGCGCCAGCAGCTTGGACAGGGGAAACATTCAGTACTTC. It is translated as CASSLDRGNIQYF.

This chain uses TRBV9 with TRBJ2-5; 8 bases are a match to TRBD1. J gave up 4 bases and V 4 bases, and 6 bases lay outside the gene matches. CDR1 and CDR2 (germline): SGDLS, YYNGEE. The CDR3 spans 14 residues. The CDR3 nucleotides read TGTGCCAGCAGCCCAACAGGGGGACTAGAGACCCAGTACTTC. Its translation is CASSPTGGLETQYF.

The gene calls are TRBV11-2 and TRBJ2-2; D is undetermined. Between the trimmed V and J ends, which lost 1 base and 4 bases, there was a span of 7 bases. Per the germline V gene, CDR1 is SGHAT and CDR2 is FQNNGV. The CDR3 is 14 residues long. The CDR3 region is CASSLVGLTGELFF. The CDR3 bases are TGTGCCAGCAGCTTAGTAGGGCTCACCGGGGAGCTGTTTTTT.

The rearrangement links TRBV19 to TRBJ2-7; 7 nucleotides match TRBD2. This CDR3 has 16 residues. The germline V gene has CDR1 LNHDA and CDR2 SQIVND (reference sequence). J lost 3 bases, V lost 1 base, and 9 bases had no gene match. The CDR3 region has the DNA TGTGCCAGTAGTATAGTCGGGGGGACCGGGAGCTACGAGCAGTACTTC. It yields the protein CASSIVGGTGSYEQYF.

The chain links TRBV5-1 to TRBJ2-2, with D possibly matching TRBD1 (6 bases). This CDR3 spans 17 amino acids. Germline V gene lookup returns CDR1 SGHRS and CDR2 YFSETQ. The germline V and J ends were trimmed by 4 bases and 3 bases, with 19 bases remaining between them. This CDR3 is CASSMPGQRPYTGELFF. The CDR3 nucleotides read TGCGCCAGCAGCATGCCGGGACAACGGCCTTACACCGGGGAGCTGTTTTTT.

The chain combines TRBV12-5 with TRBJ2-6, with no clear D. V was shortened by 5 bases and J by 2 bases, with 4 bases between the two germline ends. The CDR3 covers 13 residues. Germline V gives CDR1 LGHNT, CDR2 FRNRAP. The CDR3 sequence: CASGITGANVLTF. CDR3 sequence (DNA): TGTGCTAGTGGTATAACTGGGGCCAACGTCCTGACTTTC.

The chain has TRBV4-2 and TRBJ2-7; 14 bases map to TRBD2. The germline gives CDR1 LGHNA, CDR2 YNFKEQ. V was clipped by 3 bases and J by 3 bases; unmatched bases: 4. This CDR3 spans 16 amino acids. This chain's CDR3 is CASSHPGTSGSYEQYF. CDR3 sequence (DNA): TGTGCCAGCAGCCACCCAGGGACTAGCGGGAGCTACGAGCAGTACTTC.

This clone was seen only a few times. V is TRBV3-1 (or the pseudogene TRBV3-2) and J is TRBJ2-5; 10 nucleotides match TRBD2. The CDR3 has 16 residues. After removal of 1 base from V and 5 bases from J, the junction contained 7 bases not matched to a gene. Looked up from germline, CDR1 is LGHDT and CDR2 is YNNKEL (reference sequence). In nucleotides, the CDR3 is TGTGCCAGCAGCCAAGGGCTAGCGGGGGCCCCTGAGACCCAGTACTTC. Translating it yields CASSQGLAGAPETQYF.